A selection of T cell receptor beta chains follows, all from one sample in a study of T cell responses to AZD1222 COVID-19 vaccine. Using immunoSEQ multiplex PCR, the repertoire was profiled, and TCRdb retains in-frame clones only, with some absent. This table holds approximately 160,000 clones, 85% to 95% found once. The starting material was peripheral blood, obtained on day 0 of AZD1222 vaccination. The receptors derive from an adult in good health. CDR3s include the opening cysteine and the closing phenylalanine or tryptophan. A D gene is named only where the DNA matches it firmly. Size is omitted from some rows. Given values are once, few, many or a class for expanded clones.

>-|17|TRBV18|TRBJ1-2|-
TGTGCCAGCTCACCCCCCGCGAGTGTATTTGGGAACTATGGCTACACCTTC
CASSPPASVFGNYGYTF
>-|14|TRBV24-1|TRBJ1-2|-
TGTGCCACCAGTGAGACCGGGATGTCTATGTCTTGGACCTTC
CATSETGMSMSWTF
>-|13|TRBV11-3|TRBJ2-5|-
TGTGCCAGCAGCTTAGAAAGCCAAGAGACCCAGTACTTC
CASSLESQETQYF
>TRBD1|18|TRBV4-1|TRBJ1-5|-
TGCGCCAGCAGCCGCTTCACTGGTAGGACAGGGGTATTTCAGCCCCAGCATTTT
CASSRFTGRTGVFQPQHF
>-|14|TRBV3-1/TRBV3-2|TRBJ1-5|-
TGTGCCAGCAGTCAAGACAGTAGCAATCAGCCCCAGCATTTT
CASSQDSSNQPQHF
>-|13|TRBV2|TRBJ1-5|-
TGTGCCAGCCACAGGGAGGGGGGTCAGCCCCAGCATTTT
CASHREGGQPQHF
>-|13|TRBV6-5|TRBJ1-4|-
TGTGCCAGCAGCCCCGGGACGGCTGAAAAACTGTTTTTT
CASSPGTAEKLFF
>TRBD1|14|TRBV5-1|TRBJ1-2|-
TGCGCCAGCAGCTTCCAGGGGGCTAACTATGGCTACACCTTC
CASSFQGANYGYTF
>-|15|TRBV30|TRBJ1-5|-
TGTGCCTGGAGTGGCGGGGTGACCCCCGGGGAACCCCAGCATTTT
CAWSGGVTPGEPQHF
>-|14|TRBV5-4|TRBJ2-4|-
TGTGCCAGCACGAAAAGGGAGGCCAAAAACATTCAGTACTTC
CASTKREAKNIQYF
>-|13|TRBV19|TRBJ1-6|-
TGTGCCAGTAGTATAGGTGTGAATTCACCCCTCCACTTT
CASSIGVNSPLHF
>TRBD2|15|TRBV5-6|TRBJ2-3|-
TGTGCCAGCAGGCCGGGAGGGCCATTCACAGATACGCAGTATTTT
CASRPGGPFTDTQYF
>-|13|TRBV7-2|TRBJ2-7|-
TGTGCCAGCAGCTTCGCCGGTACCTACGAGCAGTACTTC
CASSFAGTYEQYF
>-|15|TRBV4-3|TRBJ1-5|few
TGCGCCAGCAGCCAGTCTCGGCAAAGGGATCAGCCCCAGCATTTT
CASSQSRQRDQPQHF
>TRBD1|16|TRBV9|TRBJ1-2|-
TGTGCCAGCAGCGCGTCTGGACAGGGGGCTCCCTATGGCTACACCTTC
CASSASGQGAPYGYTF
>-|17|TRBV7-9|TRBJ1-6|-
TGTGCCAGCAGCTTTACATGGGATAGCTCCTATAATTCACCCCTCCACTTT
CASSFTWDSSYNSPLHF
>-|15|TRBV6-5|TRBJ2-7|-
TGTGCCAGCAGTCTTCAACCCGACACCTCCTACGAGCAGTACTTC
CASSLQPDTSYEQYF
>TRBD1|13|TRBV6-5|TRBJ1-1|-
TGTGCCAGCAGTCCGACAGGGTACCCTGAAGCTTTCTTT
CASSPTGYPEAFF
>-|13|TRBV9|TRBJ2-7|once
TGTGCCAGCAGCGTAGAGGGGCCTGGGGAGCAGTACTTC
CASSVEGPGEQYF
>-|13|TRBV12-3/TRBV12-4|TRBJ1-2|-
TGTGCCAGCAGTCGGAAGAAGGGCTATGGCTACACCTTC
CASSRKKGYGYTF
>-|15|TRBV7-9|TRBJ1-2|-
TGTGCCAGCAGCTCCAGGGTTTCCCCTAACTATGGCTACACCTTC
CASSSRVSPNYGYTF
>TRBD1|16|TRBV19|TRBJ1-4|-
TGTGCCAGTAGTAGGGGGACAGTTGCAACTAATGAAAAACTGTTTTTT
CASSRGTVATNEKLFF
>TRBD1|16|TRBV6-1|TRBJ1-1|-
TGTGCCAGCAGTGTACAGGGGGGGCCTGCGAACACTGAAGCTTTCTTT
CASSVQGGPANTEAFF
>TRBD1|15|TRBV7-2|TRBJ1-5|-
TGTGCCAGCAGCTTCATTTTTACAGGGGAGGGGCCCCAGCATTTT
CASSFIFTGEGPQHF
>-|13|TRBV5-1|TRBJ1-3|once
TGCGCCAGCAGCTTGGATTCTGGAAACACCATATATTTT
CASSLDSGNTIYF
>-|14|TRBV6-2/TRBV6-3|TRBJ1-1|-
TGTGCCAGCAGTGACAACCGGGACAAGGGTGAAGCTTTCTTT
CASSDNRDKGEAFF
>TRBD1|14|TRBV11-2|TRBJ1-1|-
TGTGCCAGCAGCTTAGGACAGGGGCTTACTGAAGCTTTCTTT
CASSLGQGLTEAFF
>TRBD1|13|TRBV5-1|TRBJ2-1|-
TGCGCCAGCAGTAGGACAGGGGGGTATGAGCAGTTCTTC
CASSRTGGYEQFF
>-|17|TRBV7-8|TRBJ2-7|-
TGTGCCAGCAGCTTAAGCAGGATCCCCAGTACCTACTACGAGCAGTACTTC
CASSLSRIPSTYYEQYF
>TRBD1|17|TRBV5-1|TRBJ1-2|-
TGCGCCAGCAGCTTGGCCGGTGCGGGACAGGGGGCGATTGGCTACACCTTC
CASSLAGAGQGAIGYTF
>-|15|TRBV11-3|TRBJ2-2|-
TGTGCCAGCAGCTTAGTGAAGGGGGGTGAAGGGGAGCTGTTTTTT
CASSLVKGGEGELFF
>TRBD1|16|TRBV5-1|TRBJ2-7|once
TGCGCCAGCAGCTCAAACCGGGACAGGGCCCCCTACGAGCAGTACTTC
CASSSNRDRAPYEQYF
>TRBD1|15|TRBV2|TRBJ1-1|-
TGTGCCAGCATCTCCCGACAGGGAGAGAACACTGAAGCTTTCTTT
CASISRQGENTEAFF
>TRBD1|13|TRBV5-6|TRBJ1-1|-
TGTGCCAGCAGCCCTGACAGGGTCGGCGAAGCTTTCTTT
CASSPDRVGEAFF
>-|15|TRBV4-1|TRBJ2-5|-
TGCGCCAGCAGCCAGGCAGGCCCTATCGATGAGACCCAGTACTTC
CASSQAGPIDETQYF
>-|13|TRBV11-3|TRBJ2-3|-
TGTGCCAGCAGCCTCGAGTTTCTCGATACGCAGTATTTT
CASSLEFLDTQYF
>-|13|TRBV11-2|TRBJ1-3|-
TGTGCCAGCAGCTTATTGGGTGGAAACACCATATATTTT
CASSLLGGNTIYF
>-|13|TRBV28|TRBJ1-2|once
TGTGCCAGCAGACCACCCGGGCCGTTTGGCTACACCTTC
CASRPPGPFGYTF
>-|16|TRBV9|TRBJ1-4|-
TGTGCCAGCAGCGTAGAGGCGGGGGGCGCGTGGGAAAAACTGTTTTTT
CASSVEAGGAWEKLFF
>-|14|TRBV5-4|TRBJ1-1|-
TGTGCCAGCAGCTTACAGGACGGGGCGCTGCGAGCTTTCTTT
CASSLQDGALRAFF
>TRBD1|16|TRBV9|TRBJ1-2|-
TGTGCCAGCAGCGTAGAAGGGACAGGGGGGGACTATGGCTACACCTTC
CASSVEGTGGDYGYTF
>TRBD1|15|TRBV5-6|TRBJ1-1|few
TGTGCCAGCAGCTCGACAGGGGGGGCGGGCACTGAAGCTTTCTTT
CASSSTGGAGTEAFF
>-|17|TRBV7-6|TRBJ2-2|once
TGTGCCAGCAGCTCCAAAATACCCTCTCGCGGGGCCGGGGAGCTGTTTTTT
CASSSKIPSRGAGELFF
>-|15|TRBV2|TRBJ2-1|-
TGTGCCAGGACTGGTAGAGGGGGGGGCCACAATGAGCAGTTCTTC
CARTGRGGGHNEQFF
>-|16|TRBV10-1|TRBJ2-1|-
TGCGCCAGCAGTGATCCCAGGGGATTCTCGCGCAATGAGCAGTTCTTC
CASSDPRGFSRNEQFF
>-|15|TRBV30|TRBJ1-1|-
TGTGCCTGGAGTGTACTACGATGGAAGGCCTCTGAAGCTTTCTTT
CAWSVLRWKASEAFF
>TRBD2|16|TRBV7-2|TRBJ2-5|once
TGTGCCAGCAGCTTAGTTTCGCTAGCGGGGGTGGGGACCCAGTACTTC
CASSLVSLAGVGTQYF
>-|17|TRBV19|TRBJ2-1|-
TGTGCCAGTAGTCTCCGAGGGGTCCCCACATTCCACAATGAGCAGTTCTTC
CASSLRGVPTFHNEQFF
>-|15|TRBV13|TRBJ1-2|-
TGTGCCAGCACCCTAGGTGGGGAGGCCTACTATGGCTACACCTTC
CASTLGGEAYYGYTF
>-|14|TRBV6-6|TRBJ1-2|-
TGTGCCAGCAGCCCCGCAGGGAGTAACTATGGCTACACCTTC
CASSPAGSNYGYTF
>-|15|TRBV6-5|TRBJ2-1|-
TGTGCCAGCAGTCCCGGGGGCTTATCCTACAATGAGCAGTTCTTC
CASSPGGLSYNEQFF
>TRBD2|15|TRBV9|TRBJ2-3|-
TGTGCCAGCAGCGTAGACGGGGGGGCCGGGGATACGCAGTATTTT
CASSVDGGAGDTQYF
>-|13|TRBV3-1/TRBV3-2|TRBJ2-1|-
TGTGCCAGCAGCCAAGTGGAGGCTAGAAAGCAGTTCTTC
CASSQVEARKQFF
>-|16|TRBV11-2|TRBJ2-5|-
TGTGCCAGCAGCTTAGGGATCCACAGGGCGGGGGAGACCCAGTACTTC
CASSLGIHRAGETQYF
>TRBD1|14|TRBV28|TRBJ1-2|-
TGTGCCAGCAACCAGGGGACAGAGAACTATGGCTACACCTTC
CASNQGTENYGYTF